The present entry profiles one T cell receptor beta chain with its context. The antigen is unknown. This sample is part of a study of beta chain features in type 1 diabetes. Study information: Over all samples combined, some 110 million sorted cells were examined.

TCRB transcripts that were expressed got sequenced, as all of the isolated RNA had been reverse transcribed. The repertoire was sequenced with immunoSEQ multiplex PCR; TCRdb's copy has only in-frame clones and lacks some. The data show about 130,000 clones, with 9.2% seen just once and about 0.66% held by the top ten. The study's findings and limits: Fewer insertions but more deletions were seen at VDJ junctions in type 1 diabetes patients. In the patient group, naive, central memory and Treg TCRB repertoires seemed more alike than in the healthy donor group.

The sequenced material came from central memory CD4+ T cells from blood. This sequence was found in a man between 18 and 35 years old in good health.

For the CDR3, the DNA is TGCGCCAGCAGCCAGTGGACAGGGGGCGGCTATGGCTACACCTTC. Protein product: CASSQWTGGGYGYTF. V and J are TRBV5-1 and TRBJ1-2; 11 bases map to TRBD1. Germline V gene sequence: CDR1 SGHRS, CDR2 YFSETQ. J gave up 4 bases and V 4 bases, and 6 bases lay outside the gene matches. The CDR3 is 15 residues long.